The clone carrying this TCR beta chain was seen only a few times. Antigen specificity is unknown. This sample is drawn from a study of beta chain features in type 1 diabetes. Study overall: 107,917,701 sorted cells were examined across all samples.

Germline lookup yields CDR1 SGDLS and CDR2 YYNGEE. V lost 3 bases and J 3 bases, leaving 6 bases between the germline ends. The CDR3 is 12 amino acids. The entirety of the isolated RNA underwent reverse transcription, so expressed TCRB transcripts were sequenced. Assay used: immunoSEQ multiplex PCR; TCRdb lists only in-frame clones, some missing. The table lists a few hundred thousand clones, around a quarter of them singletons. Study conclusions and caveats: Within patients, naive, central memory and Treg TCRB repertoires seemed more similar than within healthy donors. Fewer insertions but more deletions were seen at VDJ junctions in type 1 diabetes patients.

This chain joins TRBV9 and TRBJ1-1, with no clear D. Sequencing used central memory CD4+ T cells from blood. The TCR sequence derives from a man younger than 45 in good health. The DNA for the CDR3 is TGTGCCAGCAGCGCCGAATACACTGAAGCTTTCTTT. Protein: CASSAEYTEAFF.